The 20 T cell receptor beta chains below were found in one sample sequenced in a study of response to subunit inactivated influenza vaccine. One entry per CDR3 protein results from TCRdb running MiXCR on the RT-PCR reads. The sample consists of 600,000 to 850,000 distinct CDR3 sequences, less than 15% of them appearing once. Specimen: PBMCs from blood, collected 14 days before vaccination. All receptors come from a man over 45 who received an inactivated influenza vaccine.

The chain carries TRBV5-1 and TRBJ2-2, with a possible D match to TRBD1 (5 bases). The CDR3 sequence is 15 residues long. CDR1 and CDR2 from the germline V gene are SGHRS and YFSETQ. V was shortened by 4 bases and J by 1 base, with 11 bases between the two germline ends. CDR3 coding DNA: TGCGCCAGCAGCCCGAGGACACTGAACACCGGGGAGCTGTTTTTT. It translates to CASSPRTLNTGELFF.

This clonotype has just a few counts. This rearrangement joins TRBV20-1 to TRBJ2-7; TRBD1 matches at 8 bases. This CDR3 is built from 14 residues. Losses at the gene ends were 3 bases for V and 6 bases for J; bases not matched to a gene: 10. Germline V gene data show CDR1 as DFQATT and CDR2 as SNEGSKA (reference sequence). The CDR3 loop is CSASPSRGLGEQYF. Written as DNA, the CDR3 is TGCAGTGCTAGCCCTTCCAGGGGGCTCGGCGAGCAGTACTTC.

The V and J genes are TRBV7-8 and TRBJ2-3, with D possibly TRBD2 on 6 matching bases. CDR3 length: 17 amino acids. Per the germline V gene, CDR1 is SGHVS and CDR2 is FQNEAQ. Deletions cut 4 bases from V and 1 base from J, with 18 bases between. The DNA of the CDR3 is TGTGCCAGCAGCTCGCTACTCGCGGGACGGGGCACAGATACGCAGTATTTT. It translates to CASSSLLAGRGTDTQYF.

This clonotype was counted a few times. V usage is TRBV10-3 and J usage is TRBJ2-1; 7 bases are shared with TRBD2. Germline V lookup: CDR1 ENHRY, CDR2 SYGVKD. The CDR3 has 14 amino acids. Trimming at V came to 0 bases and at J to 8 bases, leaving 4 bases not matched to a gene. The CDR3 DNA reads TGTGCCATCAGTGAGTCCCGGGGGGTCGATGAGCAGTTCTTC. Protein product: CAISESRGVDEQFF.

This clonotype was counted between two and nine times. The J gene is TRBJ2-3, the V gene TRBV6-5; no definite D call. CDR3 length equals 14 residues. Germline lookup yields CDR1 MNHEY and CDR2 SVGAGI. V was clipped by 1 base and J by 2 bases, with 7 bases between them. As DNA, the CDR3 is TGTGCCAGCAGTTACTGGTGGACCACAGATACGCAGTATTTT. It codes for CASSYWWTTDTQYF.

The chain carries TRBV11-2 and TRBJ2-7, with D possibly being TRBD1 (5 bases). Germline loops: CDR1 SGHAT, CDR2 FQNNGV. The V end lost 5 bases, the J end lost 2 bases, and 10 bases lay between the germline ends. The CDR3 sequence is 13 residues long. The CDR3 reads CASSGAVTYEQYF. In DNA, the CDR3 is TGTGCCAGCAGCGGGGCCGTCACCTACGAGCAGTACTTC.

This clonotype was detected ten times or more. The rearrangement links TRBV18 to TRBJ2-1; TRBD2 matches at 11 bases. Germline V lookup: CDR1 KGHSH, CDR2 LQKENI. The CDR3 has 20 residues. Unmatched junction bases numbered 20, after V lost 3 bases and J lost 7 bases. The CDR3 nucleotides are TGTGCCAGCTCACCGAAAGGGGGACTAGCGGACCTTTGGAACCGGAATGAGCAGTTCTTC. Translated: CASSPKGGLADLWNRNEQFF.

This chain links TRBV12-3 or TRBV12-4 with TRBJ2-7; 7 positions agree with TRBD2. The CDR3 spans 13 residues. Unmatched junction bases numbered 6, after V lost 3 bases and J lost 7 bases. The CDR3: CASSLSGGREQYF. The CDR3 bases are TGTGCCAGCAGTTTGAGCGGCGGGAGAGAGCAGTACTTC.

The table lists this clonotype with a few counts. The chain uses TRBV6-6 and TRBJ1-2, with 7 positions matching TRBD1. The CDR3 has 15 amino acids. The V gene's germline CDR1 is MNHNY and CDR2 SVGAGI (reference sequence). The J segment lost 2 bases and the V segment lost 6 bases, leaving 9 bases of the junction unmatched. The CDR3: CASRTGQLVNYGYTF. The CDR3 nucleotides read TGTGCCAGCAGGACGGGACAGCTAGTAAACTATGGCTACACCTTC.

A single count supports this clonotype. The V gene is TRBV29-1, the J gene TRBJ2-2, with 10 bases that match TRBD2. CDR1 is SQVTM and CDR2 is ANQGSEA in the germline V gene. This CDR3 spans 15 amino acids. With 7 bases clipped from V and 0 bases from J, the junction kept 5 bases outside the gene matches. CDR3 bases: TGCAGCGGCCTCAGCGGGAGGGCGAACACCGGGGAGCTGTTTTTT. It specifies CSGLSGRANTGELFF.

This clonotype has just a few counts. The chain links TRBV7-2 to TRBJ2-1, with 12 bases lining up with TRBD2. V lost 6 bases to trimming and J lost 4 bases; unmatched junction nucleotides: 7. CDR1 and CDR2 from the germline V gene are SGHTA and FQGNSA. CDR3 length: 16 amino acids. CDR3 DNA: TGTGCCAGCAGACTAGCGGGAGGTGGGGAGTACAATGAGCAGTTCTTC. Translated, it gives CASRLAGGGEYNEQFF.

The table lists this clonotype with a few counts. V is TRBV4-3 and J is TRBJ2-6; D gene uncertain. Trimming took 1 base from V and 0 from J, leaving 13 bases between them. Looked up from germline, CDR1 is LGHNA and CDR2 is YSLEER. The CDR3 is 18 amino acids. Written as DNA, the CDR3 is TGCGCCAGCAGCCAAGTGTATGGGGTAATCTCTGGGGCCAACGTCCTGACTTTC. Protein sequence: CASSQVYGVISGANVLTF.

This clonotype was recorded a few times. The CDR3 DNA is TGCGCCAGCAGGAGTCCCTCTAGCACAGATACGCAGTATTTT. This sequence encodes CASRSPSSTDTQYF. The chain couples TRBV10-2 to TRBJ2-3; D call uncertain. Trimming removed 6 bases at V and 0 bases at J, with 10 bases between. This CDR3 region has 14 residues. In germline, CDR1 is WSHSY, CDR2 SAAADI.

The rearrangement joins TRBV7-8 to TRBJ2-5; no reliable D call. The CDR3 runs 15 residues. The germline CDR1 and CDR2 sequences are SGHVS and FQNEAQ. Trimming took off 1 base at V and 4 bases at J, with 13 bases between the two ends. This CDR3 is CASSLGGVRRETQYF. The CDR3 DNA follows: TGTGCCAGCAGCTTAGGTGGGGTACGGAGAGAGACCCAGTACTTC.

This chain links TRBV5-1 with TRBJ2-7, with TRBD1 identical over 7 bases. Trimming at V came to 4 bases and at J to 2 bases, leaving 9 bases not matched to a gene. Germline CDR1 reads SGHRS; CDR2 reads YFSETQ. CDR3 length: 15 amino acids. Written as DNA, the CDR3 is TGCGCCAGCAGCCCCTGGGACAGTAAACCCTACGAGCAGTACTTC. It is translated as CASSPWDSKPYEQYF.

V usage is TRBV6-5 and J usage is TRBJ2-7; possibly TRBD1 for D (6 bases). Germline-derived CDR1 and CDR2 are MNHEY and SVGAGI. This CDR3 spans 19 amino acids. Trimming left V 0 bases short and J 2 bases short, with 23 bases between. DNA of the CDR3: TGTGCCAGCAGTTACTCGACTCTACCAGGACAGCTCCTTCCCTACGAGCAGTACTTC. Translating it yields CASSYSTLPGQLLPYEQYF.

A few counts support this clonotype. The V and J genes are TRBV20-1 and TRBJ2-7; either TRBD1 or TRBD2 may supply D (5 bases each). V lost 5 bases to trimming and J lost 7 bases, with 27 bases between them. The germline V gene encodes CDR1 DFQATT and CDR2 SNEGSKA (reference sequence). The CDR3 loop spans 16 amino acids. In nucleotides, the CDR3 is TGCAGTGCTCCTAGGATTGGAGCCGTTCCCAGGGAGGAGCAGTACTTC. It is translated as CSAPRIGAVPREEQYF.

This clonotype has only a few counts. This chain uses TRBV2 with TRBJ2-2, with D hard to call. The germline CDR1 and CDR2 sequences are SNHLY and FYNNEI. The CDR3 spans 13 residues. Trimming cost V 4 bases and J 3 bases, with 6 bases left between them. Written as DNA, the CDR3 is TGTGCCAGCAGTGTTTCGTACACCGGGGAGCTGTTTTTT. Amino acid sequence: CASSVSYTGELFF.

In this sample, this clonotype turned up a few times. This sequence joins TRBV7-9 and TRBJ2-7; 7 bases line up with TRBD1. V was pared by 8 bases and J by 9 bases, with 19 bases of the junction left unmatched. The CDR3 extends over 15 amino acids. Germline V gene sequence: CDR1 SEHNR, CDR2 FQNEAQ (reference sequence). The CDR3 coding sequence is TGTGCCAGCGGCCCGGGGACAGCACCCTACGAGCGGCAGTACTTC. It translates to CASGPGTAPYERQYF. Drawing the rest from reference TRBV7-9 and TRBJ2-7, the complete variable domain is DTGVSQNPRHKITKRGQNVTFRCDPISEHNRLYWYRQTLGQGPEFLTYFQNEAQLEKSRLLSDRFSAERPKGSFSTLEIQRTEQGDSAMYLCASGPGTAPYERQYFGPGTRLTVT.

The rearrangement links TRBV10-3 to TRBJ2-7, with D possibly being TRBD2 (5 bases). The V end was cut by 3 bases, the J end by 9 bases, with 12 bases between. The CDR3 runs 12 residues. Germline V gives CDR1 ENHRY, CDR2 SYGVKD. CDR3 protein: CAISDRGMGQYF. CDR3 in DNA: TGTGCCATCAGTGACCGGGGAATGGGGCAGTACTTC.